This TCR beta chain was obtained from a study of T-cell memory formation after mild COVID-19 (dated by TCRdb to 2020 to 2022). Notes on the research overall: Most TCR sequence clusters were specific to one of the two donors. Two young, previously healthy adult volunteers, one female and one male, were included in the cohort. Longitudinal TCRalpha and TCRbeta repertoire sequencing tracked T-cell clones expanding and contracting after mild COVID-19 in two donors. Overall results and qualifications from the work: The detection of some responding clones in pre-infection memory suggests that pre-existing cross-reactive memory T cells joined the SARS-CoV-2 response. Contracting CD4+ clones appeared mostly in the CM and EM memory subsets, whereas CD8+ clones were enriched in EMRA. SARS-CoV-2 specificity was not confirmed for the second-wave clones peaking on day 37. Only two mild cases were covered in the study, and larger cohorts including severe cases with pre-infection samples were considered necessary. Clones that contracted from day 15 to 85 showed balanced CD4/CD8 phenotypes, whereas a second wave of clones that expanded from day 15 to 37 leaned towards CD4+.

PBMCs were isolated by Ficoll-Paque density gradient centrifugation. This sample was sequenced with an Illumina NovaSeq 6000. TCRalpha and TCRbeta cDNA libraries were constructed by 5'RACE with constant-segment primers, with sample barcodes and unique molecular identifiers being introduced. RNA was extracted from every sample with Trizol reagent. Libraries were amplified in two PCR steps, with a second sample barcode and Illumina TruSeq adapters added in the second step. Sequencing of the libraries was done on an Illumina NovaSeq, producing 2 x 150 bp paired-end reads. The authors' pipeline ran thus. Demultiplexing of reads and collapsing into UMI-guided consensus sequences were performed with migec v1.2.7. Using mixcr v2.1.11, UMI consensuses were aligned to TRA and TRB V and J templates and then assembled into clonotypes. A clonotype was counted as expanded or contracted only when both edgeR and NoisET called the clonotype significant, with the noise models trained on biological replicates. For edgeR calls, the cutoffs were a false discovery rate-adjusted p below 0.01 and a log2 fold-change threshold of 1. As an exploratory analysis of dynamics, max-normalized trajectories of the 1000 most abundant clonotypes were examined with PCA combined with hierarchical clustering. Each responding clone was given a CD4 or CD8 phenotype based on the CD4+ and CD8+ repertoires, which had been sequenced separately. TCRdb itself trimmed the public reads at Q25 with fastp, ran MiXCR and retained productive beta chains. Identical CDR3 proteins give one entry, which carries the most common genes and DNA. TCRdb's processing, not the authors', yielded these V and J calls. Counted in this sample were 500,000 to 650,000 distinct CDR3 sequences; less than 25% of them appeared once. The ten top clones hold under 8.5% of the sample.

The germline ends are 11 bases apart after V is trimmed by 7 bases and J by 4 bases. Spanning cysteine to phenylalanine, the CDR3 consists of 13 amino acids. Only the CDR3 region is kept as DNA, spanning 39 bases read in frame from base 1. To note about this clonotype: Its antigen remains unidentified. The sample holds no much larger clone one base away, and base qualities are not on file.

The receptor comes from an adult woman who had mild COVID-19 (a few samples of this study predate the infection). The sample titles of this study are shuffled in the database, so cell type and time point are left out; the donor was told from shared clones. Rearrangement joined TRBV12-3 or TRBV12-4 to TRBJ1-5; a tentative D match to TRBD1 spans 5 bases. Sample: PBMCs or a T cell subset sorted from them (not recorded which). The CDR3: CASTLQGNQPQHF. The DNA is TGTGCCAGCACCCTTCAGGGAAATCAGCCCCAGCATTTT.